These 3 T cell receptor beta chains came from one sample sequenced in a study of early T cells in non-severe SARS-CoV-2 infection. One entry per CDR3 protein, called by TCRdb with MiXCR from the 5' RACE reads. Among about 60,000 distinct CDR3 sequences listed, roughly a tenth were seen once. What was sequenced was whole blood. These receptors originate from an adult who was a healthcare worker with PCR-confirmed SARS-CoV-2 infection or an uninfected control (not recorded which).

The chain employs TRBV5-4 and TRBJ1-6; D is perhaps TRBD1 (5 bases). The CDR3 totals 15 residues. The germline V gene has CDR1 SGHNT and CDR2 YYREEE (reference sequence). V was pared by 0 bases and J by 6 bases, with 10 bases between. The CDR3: CASSLGRQGNSPLHF. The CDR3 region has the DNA TGTGCCAGCAGCTTGGGAAGGCAGGGTAATTCACCCCTCCACTTT. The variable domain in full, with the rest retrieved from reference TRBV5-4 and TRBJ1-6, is ETGVTQSPTHLIKTRGQQVTLRCSSQSGHNTVSWYQQALGQGPQFIFQYYREEENGRGNFPPRFSGLQFPNYSSELNVNALELDDSALYLCASSLGRQGNSPLHFGNGTRLTVT.

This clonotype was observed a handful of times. The CDR3 DNA reads as TGTGCCAGCAGCCAAGATCTAGCGGGGGGGCCGACCGGGGAGCTGTTTTTT. This codes for CASSQDLAGGPTGELFF. The chain couples TRBV3-1 to TRBJ2-2, with 12 bases aligning to TRBD2. The germline gives CDR1 LGHDT, CDR2 YNNKEL (reference sequence). V gave up 0 bases and J gave up 5 bases; unmatched junction bases: 4. The CDR3 consists of 17 residues. The full variable domain, in which reference TRBV3-1 and TRBJ2-2 provide the parts outside the CDR3, is DTAVSQTPKYLVTQMGNDKSIKCEQNLGHDTMYWYKQDSKKFLKIMFSYNNKELIINETVPNRFSPKSPDKAHLNLHINSLELGDSAVYFCASSQDLAGGPTGELFFGEGSRLTVL.

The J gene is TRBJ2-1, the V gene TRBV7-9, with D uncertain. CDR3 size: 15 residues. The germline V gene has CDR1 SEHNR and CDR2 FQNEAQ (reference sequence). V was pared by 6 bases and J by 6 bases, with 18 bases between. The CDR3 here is CASSRHRTVSNEQFF. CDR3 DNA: TGTGCCAGCAGTCGACATCGGACCGTTTCCAATGAGCAGTTCTTC.